Below, 28 T cell receptor beta chains from the same sample are listed, as sequenced in a study of T cells in Graves' hyperthyroidism and ophthalmopathy. TCR beta CDR3 regions were amplified from RNA. The HTBI primer set was used in a first-round RT-PCR of the TCR CDR3. TCRdb called the multiplex PCR reads again in MiXCR, with one record for every CDR3 protein. The sample gives 250,000 to 300,000 distinct CDR3 sequences, roughly an eighth of which show up once; 7% to 9.5% is in the top ten. The source material was blood. The receptors were sampled from a woman in her 40s with Graves' hyperthyroidism.

In its sample, this clonotype was seen many times. The chain carries TRBV2 and TRBJ1-2; possible D gene TRBD1, 6 bases. Trimming took off 10 bases at V and 4 bases at J, with 22 bases between the two ends. Per the germline V gene, CDR1 is SNHLY and CDR2 is FYNNEI. The CDR3 extends over 15 amino acids. The CDR3: CATTATGKARYGYTF. The CDR3 region has the DNA TGTGCCACCACGGCAACAGGGAAGGCCCGCTATGGCTACACCTTC.

The chain combines TRBV27 with TRBJ1-6; the match to TRBD1 covers 8 bases. V was clipped by 0 bases and J by 7 bases; unmatched bases: 2. The CDR3 is made up of 15 amino acids. Germline V gives CDR1 MNHEY, CDR2 SMNVEV (reference sequence). CDR3: CASSLSWTGNSPLHF. The DNA of the CDR3 is TGTGCCAGCAGTTTATCCTGGACAGGGAATTCACCCCTCCACTTT.

This clonotype was observed many times. V usage is TRBV28 and J usage is TRBJ1-3; possible D gene TRBD1, 5 bases. The V gene's germline CDR1 is MDHEN and CDR2 SYDVKM. V dropped 5 bases and J dropped 1 base, with 15 bases sitting between them. This CDR3 spans 16 amino acids. CDR3 nucleotide sequence: TGTGCCAGCAGTCCCTCCAGGACAACATCTGGAAACACCATATATTTT. Protein sequence: CASSPSRTTSGNTIYF.

The V gene is TRBV12-3 or TRBV12-4, the J gene TRBJ2-3; 11 nucleotides match TRBD2. Trimming cost V 1 base and J 3 bases; bases outside gene matches: 9. This CDR3 is 18 amino acids long. The CDR3 loop reads CASSLGGGLAGGTDTQYF. The CDR3 DNA reads as TGTGCCAGCAGTTTAGGGGGGGGGCTAGCGGGAGGAACAGATACGCAGTATTTT.

This clonotype was seen at least ten times. V gene TRBV6-1 combines with J gene TRBJ1-2; D is possibly TRBD1 (6 bases). The CDR3 runs to 15 residues. CDR1 MNHNS and CDR2 SASEGT come from the germline V gene. V shed 3 bases and J shed 0 bases, with 11 bases lying between them. The CDR3 DNA reads as TGTGCCAGCAGTGACCCAGACAGGTCTAACTATGGCTACACCTTC. Amino acid sequence: CASSDPDRSNYGYTF.

This chain uses TRBV18 with TRBJ2-7, with 10 positions matching TRBD1. V lost 3 bases to trimming and J lost 9 bases; unmatched junction nucleotides: 5. This CDR3 comprises 13 residues. Germline V gene data show CDR1 as KGHSH and CDR2 as LQKENI. This CDR3 is CASSPGTGEVQYF. CDR3 in DNA: TGTGCCAGCTCACCGGGGACAGGGGAAGTGCAGTACTTC.

The chain carries TRBV4-2 and TRBJ2-2, with D tentatively TRBD1 (5 bases). Germline loops: CDR1 LGHNA, CDR2 YNFKEQ. This CDR3 spans 17 amino acids. V shed 0 bases and J shed 4 bases, with 15 bases lying between them. In DNA, the CDR3 is TGTGCCAGCAGCCAAGATCGGTTCAGGGCCGGCACCGGGGAGCTGTTTTTT. Amino acid sequence: CASSQDRFRAGTGELFF.

The genes are TRBV7-2 and TRBJ2-5; TRBD1 matches at 9 bases. The CDR3 runs to 16 residues. Unmatched junction bases numbered 10, after V lost 3 bases and J lost 5 bases. CDR1 SGHTA and CDR2 FQGNSA come from the germline V gene. CDR3 loop: CASSFAGTGRWETQYF. As DNA, the CDR3 is TGTGCCAGCAGCTTCGCCGGGACAGGGAGGTGGGAGACCCAGTACTTC.

The rearrangement links TRBV7-9 to TRBJ2-4, with a weak D call TRBD1 (5 bases). There are 15 residues in the CDR3. Germline CDR1 is SEHNR and CDR2 is FQNEAQ (reference sequence). Trimming removed 1 base at V and 0 bases at J, with 7 bases between. The CDR3 protein is CASSLDRRAKNIQYF. The DNA of the CDR3 is TGTGCCAGCAGCTTAGACAGGAGAGCCAAAAACATTCAGTACTTC.

This sequence joins TRBV6-1 and TRBJ2-2; 10 bases are a match to TRBD2. V dropped 5 bases and J dropped 4; count of bases not matched to a gene: 4. The CDR3 has 15 residues. Germline V gene lookup returns CDR1 MNHNS and CDR2 SASEGT. The CDR3 spells CASSPSGRGTGELFF. CDR3 in DNA: TGTGCCAGCAGTCCCAGCGGGAGGGGCACCGGGGAGCTGTTTTTT.

This clonotype was seen at least ten times. CDR3: CASSPTTGETQYF. The CDR3 DNA is TGTGCCAGCAGCCCGACCACGGGAGAGACCCAGTACTTC. V usage is TRBV11-2 and J usage is TRBJ2-5; unclear D gene. Germline V gives CDR1 SGHAT, CDR2 FQNNGV. The CDR3 is made up of 13 amino acids. V lost 5 bases, J lost 4 bases, and 11 bases lay in between.

The V and J genes are TRBV7-9 and TRBJ1-6; 8 nucleotides match TRBD1. Trimming took 4 bases from V and 9 from J; bases not matched to a gene: 11. CDR3 length equals 16 residues. Looked up from germline, CDR1 is SEHNR and CDR2 is FQNEAQ (reference sequence). In DNA form, the CDR3 reads TGTGCCAGCAGCTCGGGACAGGCAACCGGGATTTCACCCCTCCACTTT. Translation gives CASSSGQATGISPLHF.

This clonotype has ten or more counts. The chain employs TRBV18 and TRBJ1-1, with a possible D match to TRBD1 (5 bases). Per the germline V gene, CDR1 is KGHSH and CDR2 is LQKENI. V was shortened by 4 bases and J by 1 base, with 7 bases between the two germline ends. CDR3 length: 13 amino acids. This CDR3 reads CASSHDRNTEAFF. Written as DNA, the CDR3 is TGTGCCAGCTCACATGACAGGAACACTGAAGCTTTCTTT.

This chain connects TRBV3-1 to TRBJ2-1, with D tentatively TRBD1 or TRBD2 (5 bases each). The CDR3 spans 13 residues. Germline assignment: CDR1 LGHDT and CDR2 YNNKEL (reference sequence). V gave up 6 bases and J gave up 8 bases, with 14 bases separating them. As DNA, the CDR3 is TGTGCCAGCAGGGTCGGGGCAGGGTATGAGCAGTTCTTC. This encodes CASRVGAGYEQFF.

This clonotype was seen ten or more times. The chain uses TRBV4-1 and TRBJ1-1; D is unresolved. The CDR3 is made up of 16 amino acids. The germline gives CDR1 MGHRA, CDR2 YSYEKL. Trimming took off 4 bases at V and 2 bases at J, with 17 bases between the two ends. The DNA of the CDR3 is TGCGCCAGCAGCCCACGCTCTAGGAGCCTTAACACTGAAGCTTTCTTT. This translates into CASSPRSRSLNTEAFF.

In its sample, this clonotype was seen many times. V and J are TRBV11-2 and TRBJ2-5, with D perhaps TRBD1 (6 bases). V lost 2 bases and J lost 7, with 14 bases in between. Germline CDR1 is SGHAT and CDR2 is FQNNGV. The CDR3 length is 14 residues. The CDR3: CASSLYSAGATQYF. The CDR3 bases are TGTGCCAGCAGCTTATATTCGGCAGGGGCGACCCAGTACTTC.

In its sample, this clonotype was seen many times. In nucleotides, the CDR3 is TGCAGTGCTTCGACAGGCATGAACACTGAAGCTTTCTTT. This encodes CSASTGMNTEAFF. This chain uses TRBV20-1 with TRBJ1-1; D possibly corresponds to TRBD1 (6 bases). V was cut by 5 bases and J by 0 bases, with 10 bases left in between. The CDR3 runs to 13 residues. The germline gives CDR1 DFQATT, CDR2 SNEGSKA (reference sequence).

Worth noting for this clonotype: This may be a read error: a much more frequent sequence differs by one nucleotide. The chain uses TRBV11-2 and TRBJ2-7; D is ambiguous. The CDR3 covers 14 residues. The V gene's germline CDR1 is SGHAT and CDR2 FQNNGV. The CDR3 DNA follows: TGTGCCTGCAGCTTAATGCGGAGTTCCGACGAGCAGTACTTC. Translated: CACSLMRSSDEQYF.

This clonotype has a count of ten or more. The chain carries TRBV29-1 and TRBJ2-1, with D perhaps matching TRBD1 (6 bases). The length of the CDR3 is 12 residues. The V and J ends lost 7 bases and 7 bases respectively, with 14 bases between them. Germline V gene data show CDR1 as SQVTM and CDR2 as ANQGSEA. The CDR3 loop is CSAGHRKNEQFF. The CDR3 nucleotides are TGCAGCGCGGGACATCGCAAGAATGAGCAGTTCTTC.

This clonotype was observed many times. The chain is built from TRBV30 and TRBJ1-1, with D possibly being TRBD1 (5 bases). Trimming removed 0 bases at V and 0 bases at J, with 8 bases between. CDR1 GTSNPN and CDR2 SVGIG come from the germline V gene (reference sequence). This CDR3 comprises 14 residues. CDR3 amino acids: CAWSVGGVNTEAFF. CDR3 nucleotide sequence: TGTGCCTGGAGTGTGGGGGGAGTGAACACTGAAGCTTTCTTT. The complete variable domain, with remaining parts taken from reference TRBV30 and TRBJ1-1, reads SQTIHQWPATLVQPVGSPLSLECTVEGTSNPNLYWYRQAAGRGLQLLFYSVGIGQISSEVPQNLSASRPQDRQFILSSKKLLLSDSGFYLCAWSVGGVNTEAFFGQGTRLTVV.

This clonotype was seen repeatedly, ten times or more. The chain has TRBV20-1 and TRBJ1-1; 10 nucleotides match TRBD1. Germline V gives CDR1 DFQATT, CDR2 SNEGSKA (reference sequence). This CDR3 region has 13 residues. V lost 0 bases and J lost 11; bases outside the gene matches: 6. CDR3 residues: CSAREETGGEAFF. The CDR3 nucleotides read TGCAGTGCTAGAGAGGAGACAGGGGGCGAGGCTTTCTTT.

This clonotype was counted at least ten times. CDR3 DNA sequence: TGTGCCATCAGTGAGTCACCTGATCAGCCCCAGCATTTT. It specifies CAISESPDQPQHF. The V gene is TRBV10-3, the J gene TRBJ1-5; D gene uncertain. V was shortened by 0 bases and J by 5 bases, with 5 bases between the two germline ends. Germline-derived CDR1 and CDR2 are ENHRY and SYGVKD. The CDR3 has 13 amino acids.

This chain uses TRBV4-2 with TRBJ2-3; D remains ambiguous. CDR3 length: 13 residues. V lost 5 bases, J lost 0 bases, and 6 bases lay in between. Germline CDR1 reads LGHNA; CDR2 reads YNFKEQ. The CDR3 is CASSGASTDTQYF. Here the CDR3 DNA reads TGTGCCAGCAGCGGCGCGAGCACAGATACGCAGTATTTT.

This clonotype came up many times. V gene TRBV12-3 or TRBV12-4 combines with J gene TRBJ2-1, with D unclear. V was clipped by 1 base and J by 7 bases, with 8 bases between them. CDR3 size: 13 residues. This CDR3 reads CASSLVGQNEQFF. The CDR3 DNA follows: TGTGCCAGCAGTTTAGTCGGCCAGAATGAGCAGTTCTTC.

This clonotype was seen repeatedly, ten times or more. The chain is built from TRBV3-1 and TRBJ1-4, with unresolved D. The V gene lost 1 base and the J gene lost 8 bases, with 5 bases spanning the gap. The CDR3 spans 12 residues. Germline CDR1 and CDR2: LGHDT and YNNKEL (reference sequence). The CDR3 here is CASSQGWEKLFF. The DNA for the CDR3 is TGTGCCAGCAGCCAAGGGTGGGAAAAACTGTTTTTT.

This clonotype was detected ten times or more. This chain uses TRBV19 with TRBJ1-1; TRBD1 is a possible D gene (5 bases). CDR3 length equals 14 residues. Germline-derived CDR1 and CDR2 are LNHDA and SQIVND (reference sequence). V was shortened by 3 bases and J by 5 bases, with 13 bases between the two germline ends. CDR3 DNA: TGTGCCAGTAGTATCCCGGGACGACGAACTGAAGCTTTCTTT. Residues: CASSIPGRRTEAFF.

At least ten counts were recorded for this clonotype. The CDR3 DNA sequence: TGTGCCAGCAGTTTCCGGACAGGGGGCGCGGGAGGGCCCCACAATGAGCAGTTCTTC. Its protein is CASSFRTGGAGGPHNEQFF. The rearrangement uses TRBV28 and TRBJ2-1; 11 bases are a match to TRBD1. The CDR3 extends over 19 amino acids. With 3 bases clipped from V and 5 bases from J, the junction kept 15 bases outside the gene matches. Germline-derived CDR1 and CDR2 are MDHEN and SYDVKM.

On this clonotype itself: A much larger clone sits a single nucleotide away, making a read error possible. The chain joins TRBV10-3 to TRBJ2-3; TRBD2 matches 8 bases. The CDR3 length is 17 residues. Germline CDR1 and CDR2: ENHRY and SYGVKD. The CDR3 DNA is TGTACCATCCGTGGTTCGAGCGGGAGAGGGCTTGGAGATACGCAGTATTTT. This translates into CTIRGSSGRGLGDTQYF.